This T cell receptor (beta chain) was captured by sequencing in a study of technical replicates of blood from several donors. Libraries were prepared by immunoSEQ multiplex PCR; TCRdb keeps only in-frame clonotypes and omits some of them. The table has about 73,000 clones, 93% seen once. The CDR3 has 17 residues. Looked up from germline, CDR1 is SGHRS and CDR2 is YFSETQ. Trimming cost V 4 bases and J 8 bases, with 27 bases left between them. The sample comprised T cells isolated from PBMCs. V gene TRBV5-1 combines with J gene TRBJ1-2, with D perhaps TRBD1 (6 bases). This TCR derives from a human donor in good health. The CDR3 spells CASSPPTNWTVRRGYTF. DNA of the CDR3: TGCGCCAGCAGCCCCCCCACCAACTGGACAGTCCGAAGGGGCTACACCTTC. The entire variable domain, with the rest obtained from reference TRBV5-1 and TRBJ1-2, is as follows: KAGVTQTPRYLIKTRGQQVTLSCSPISGHRSVSWYQQTPGQGLQFLFEYFSETQRNKGNFPGRFSGRQFSNSRSEMNVSTLELGDSALYLCASSPPTNWTVRRGYTFGSGTRLTVV.